A single TCR beta chain is shown here with its context. Authors' methods: Researchers report that nucleated cell counts were estimated from reference gene primer amplification. Here immunoSEQ multiplex PCR was the method, and the copy in TCRdb shows in-frame clones only, minus some. V and J calls and clone size are given by that table; D and trimming were obtained from the DNA. The profile shows about 200,000 clones, around 86% of them singletons. The CDR3 contains 12 residues. V gave up 1 base and J gave up 8 bases, with 9 bases separating them. The germline CDR1 and CDR2 sequences are LNHNV and YYDKDF (reference sequence). This entry is derived from a study of blood T cell repertoires in COVID-19. Study background: There were acute and convalescent COVID-19 samples, and they came from the United States, Italy and Spain. The cDNA or gDNA used as material had been derived from T cells, B-cell-depleted T cells, or PBMCs.

The sequenced sample was peripheral blood. The rearrangement links TRBV15 to TRBJ2-7; D gene ambiguous. The TCR was taken from a human donor in a cohort sampled during active COVID-19. The CDR3 nucleotides are TGTGCCACCAGCAGAGGCTCAGGCAAGCAGTACTTC. Translation: CATSRGSGKQYF.